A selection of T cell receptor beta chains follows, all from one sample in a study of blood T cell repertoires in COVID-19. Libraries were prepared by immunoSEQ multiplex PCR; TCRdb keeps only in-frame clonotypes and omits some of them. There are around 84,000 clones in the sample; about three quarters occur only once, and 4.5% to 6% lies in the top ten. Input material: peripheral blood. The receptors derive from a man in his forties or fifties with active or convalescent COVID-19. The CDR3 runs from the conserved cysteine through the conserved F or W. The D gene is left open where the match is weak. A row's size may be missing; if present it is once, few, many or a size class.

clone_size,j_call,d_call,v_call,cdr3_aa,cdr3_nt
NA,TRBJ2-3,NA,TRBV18,CASSLPGGGDTQYF,TGTGCCAGCTCACTGCCGGGGGGCGGGGATACGCAGTATTTT
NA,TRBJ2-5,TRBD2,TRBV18,CASSPMTSGGGETQYF,TGTGCCAGCTCACCGATGACTAGCGGGGGCGGGGAGACCCAGTACTTC
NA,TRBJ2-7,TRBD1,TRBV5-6,CASSLGTVVYEQYF,TGTGCCAGCAGCCTCGGGACAGTGGTCTACGAGCAGTACTTC
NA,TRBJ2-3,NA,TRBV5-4,CASSLGRASTDTQYF,TGTGCCAGCAGCTTGGGCAGGGCTAGCACAGATACGCAGTATTTT
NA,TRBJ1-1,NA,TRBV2,CASSPEADTEAFF,TGTGCCAGCAGCCCCGAAGCGGACACTGAAGCTTTCTTT
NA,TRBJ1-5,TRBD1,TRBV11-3,CASSLVPPGQGEGSNQPQHF,TGTGCCAGCAGCTTAGTTCCCCCGGGACAGGGAGAGGGGAGCAATCAGCCCCAGCATTTT
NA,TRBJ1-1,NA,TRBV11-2,CASRQGPNTEAFF,TGTGCCAGCAGACAGGGCCCGAACACTGAAGCTTTCTTT
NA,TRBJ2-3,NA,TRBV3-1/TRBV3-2,CASSPGYSSTDTQYF,TGTGCCAGCAGCCCTGGTTACTCTAGCACAGATACGCAGTATTTT
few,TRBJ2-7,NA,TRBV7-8,CASSPRSPYEQYF,TGTGCCAGCAGTCCGAGATCCCCCTACGAGCAGTACTTC
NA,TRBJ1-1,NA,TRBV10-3,CAISVEGGRTEAFF,TGTGCCATCAGTGTCGAAGGGGGTCGGACTGAAGCTTTCTTT
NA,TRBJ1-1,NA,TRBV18,CASSPRDGGNTEAFF,TGTGCCAGCTCACCGCGGGACGGGGGGAACACTGAAGCTTTCTTT
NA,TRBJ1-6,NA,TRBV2,CASSEMRTGNNSPLHF,TGTGCCAGCAGTGAAATGAGGACGGGAAATAATTCACCCCTCCACTTT
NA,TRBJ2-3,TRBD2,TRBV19,CASSQGLAGVNTQYF,TGTGCCAGTAGCCAAGGACTAGCGGGGGTAAATACGCAGTATTTT
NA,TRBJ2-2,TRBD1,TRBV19,CASVRDRNTGELFF,TGTGCCAGCGTCCGGGACAGAAACACCGGGGAGCTGTTTTTT
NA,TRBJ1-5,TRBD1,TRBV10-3,CAIRQQGSNQPQHF,TGTGCCATCAGACAACAGGGGAGCAATCAGCCCCAGCATTTT
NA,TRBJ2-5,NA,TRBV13,CASSPTGQGFETQYF,TGTGCCAGCAGCCCAACTGGTCAGGGGTTTGAGACCCAGTACTTC
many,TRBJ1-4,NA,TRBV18,CASSASDSEKLFF,TGTGCCAGCTCAGCCTCTGACAGTGAAAAACTGTTTTTT
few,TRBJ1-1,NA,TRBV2,CASSRDMNTEAFF,TGTGCCAGCAGTAGGGACATGAACACTGAAGCTTTCTTT
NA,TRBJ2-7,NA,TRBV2,CASSEGLLREQYF,TGTGCCAGCAGTGAAGGACTCCTTCGCGAGCAGTACTTC
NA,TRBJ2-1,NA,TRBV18,CASSGTAPYNEQFF,TGTGCCAGCTCCGGGACTGCTCCCTACAATGAGCAGTTCTTC
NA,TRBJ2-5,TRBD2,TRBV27,CASSGQVRGGRSETQYF,TGTGCCAGCAGCGGTCAGGTCCGGGGGGGCCGTTCCGAGACCCAGTACTTC
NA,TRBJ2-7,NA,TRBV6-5,CASSYGAPISYEQYF,TGTGCCAGCAGTTACGGGGCACCGATCTCCTACGAGCAGTACTTC
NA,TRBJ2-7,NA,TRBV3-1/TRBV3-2,CASSQGGQSYEQYF,TGTGCCAGCAGCCAAGGAGGACAGTCCTACGAGCAGTACTTC
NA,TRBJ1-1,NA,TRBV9,CASSVRGDGEAFF,TGTGCCAGCAGCGTCCGGGGGGATGGGGAAGCTTTCTTT
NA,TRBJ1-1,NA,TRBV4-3,CASSQATRGEAFF,TGCGCCAGCAGCCAGGCAACCAGGGGAGAAGCTTTCTTT
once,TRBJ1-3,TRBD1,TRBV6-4,CASSDRKGATGNTIYF,TGTGCCAGCAGTGACCGAAAGGGGGCGACTGGAAACACCATATATTTT
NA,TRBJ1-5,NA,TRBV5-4,CASSLDQGRNQPQHF,TGTGCCAGCAGCTTGGACCAGGGGCGCAATCAGCCCCAGCATTTT
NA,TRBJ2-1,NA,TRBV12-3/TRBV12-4,CASSQGNEQFF,TGTGCCAGCAGTCAGGGCAATGAGCAGTTCTTC
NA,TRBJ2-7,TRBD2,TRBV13,CASSITGLASYEQYF,TGTGCCAGCAGCATAACGGGACTAGCTTCCTACGAGCAGTACTTC
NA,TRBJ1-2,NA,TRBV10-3,CAISESQGPPTKYGYTF,TGTGCCATCAGTGAGTCACAGGGTCCTCCTACGAAATATGGCTACACCTTC
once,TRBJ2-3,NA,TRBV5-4,CASSFAGGSTDTQYF,TGTGCCAGCAGCTTTGCTGGGGGGTCGACAGATACGCAGTATTTT
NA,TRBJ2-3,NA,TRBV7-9,CASSPQKADTQYF,TGTGCCAGCAGCCCGCAGAAAGCAGATACGCAGTATTTT
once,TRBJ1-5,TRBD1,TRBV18,CASSPVPLGQAYSNQPQHF,TGTGCCAGCTCACCCGTCCCGCTTGGACAGGCCTATAGCAATCAGCCCCAGCATTTT
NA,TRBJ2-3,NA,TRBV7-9,CASKLPEATDTQYF,TGTGCCAGCAAATTACCGGAGGCCACAGATACGCAGTATTTT
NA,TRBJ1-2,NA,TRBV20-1,CSASRENGYTF,TGCAGTGCTAGCAGGGAAAATGGCTACACCTTC
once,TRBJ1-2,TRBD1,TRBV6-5,CASSYVQGWGYTF,TGTGCCAGCAGTTACGTACAGGGGTGGGGCTACACCTTC
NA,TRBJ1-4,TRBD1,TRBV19,CASSIDRGREKLFF,TGTGCCAGTAGTATAGACAGGGGGCGCGAAAAACTGTTTTTT
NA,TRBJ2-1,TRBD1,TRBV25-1,CASSGQGNNEQFF,TGTGCCAGCAGTGGACAGGGGAACAATGAGCAGTTCTTC
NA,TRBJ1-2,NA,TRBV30,CAWSVPGEGYGYTF,TGTGCCTGGAGTGTCCCAGGGGAAGGCTATGGCTACACCTTC
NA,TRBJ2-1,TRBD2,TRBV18,CASSPTGGGGFEQFF,TGTGCCAGCTCCCCCACGGGCGGGGGGGGCTTTGAGCAGTTCTTC